This T cell receptor beta chain originates from a study of cytomegalovirus exposure and HLA in healthy donors (dated by TCRdb to between 2016 and 2019). The study in broad terms: An earlier analysis of roughly 630 of the donors reported approximately 290 Gb of sequence data and around 110 million unique TCR beta sequences from around 200 million T cells. The number of donors typed differed by locus, with roughly 629-640 for A, B, C, DRB1 and DQB1, roughly 550 for DQA1, over 600 for DPA1, and about 450 for DPB1. A separate validation cohort of roughly 130 different subjects was used in addition to the 666-subject first cohort. Every repertoire in the discovery cohort had been generated on one and the same sequencing platform. HLA typing included class I and class II loci at four-digit resolution. Donor age, sex, ethnicity and CMV serostatus were collected together with the repertoire data. High-throughput TCR immunosequencing, statistical association of individual TCRs with disease status, and machine learning were combined to predict cytomegalovirus infection status. An early release that covered fewer than 750 HLA-typed donors contained approximately 300 gigabases of sequencing data and tens of millions of unique TCR sequences. The study was designed to test whether signatures of past pathogen exposure could be identified by cataloging public T cell receptors. Of the roughly 400 genotyped donors, more than 75% were placed in the genetic ancestry cluster associated with self-reported Caucasian donors. On average, approximately 250,000 unique TCR beta nucleotide sequences were sequenced per donor among 398 genotyped donors of the cohort, with roughly 18% of those sequences being non-productive. In a later analysis, previously published TCR beta repertoires from 666 donors were re-analyzed and high-resolution HLA genotyping was added so that TCR occurrence patterns could be studied. Rather than using new phenotypic data, the later analysis identified candidate immune exposures from TCR beta sequences and from how often those sequences occurred across donors. An earlier analysis of some 600 of the donors applied high-throughput TCR beta sequencing to assess whether each TCR beta V gene segment acted as functional or pseudogenic. A handful of DR-DQ haplotypes were handled as single units for association and clustering because linkage in the cohort was strong. Genome-wide SNP genotypes for about 60% of the roughly 700 donors were used in a later genetic analysis, which treated that subset as a discovery cohort. Using immunosequencing, the study profiled T cell repertoires from roughly 650 subjects and related those repertoires to cytomegalovirus serostatus.

Overall results and qualifications from the work: The sequencing pipeline was judged likely to have produced a cluster of highly shared sequence variants as a technical artifact. This cohort had only TCR beta chains sequenced, and the lack of alpha or paired-chain data limited which features could be detected. The classifier was reported to diagnose cytomegalovirus status with high specificity and sensitivity in both the original and validation cohorts. Linkage disequilibrium might explain the correlated functional status among segregating V segments, but an unknown experimental factor could not be ruled out. HLA typing was unavailable for some donors at each locus, so association tests used only the typed subset. Compared with equally common non-associated chains, HLA-associated TCR beta chains in a later analysis were more clonally expanded and had lower generation probabilities. In a later genetic analysis, fewer N-insertions in productive TCRs were reported among donors in an Asian-associated ancestry cluster than the roughly 670-donor mean. When HLA alleles, especially DR and DQ, strongly co-occurred, attributing TCR associations to individual alleles was difficult. The presence/absence analyses assumed that sequencing depth was roughly uniform across donors, and that assumption may not be true. In a later genetic analysis, a missense DCLRE1C variant was associated with V-gene and J-gene trimming of TCR beta chains, and the association was replicated in an independent cohort. In an earlier analysis of more than 450 of the donors, most TCR beta V segments were observed in productive rearrangements about 87% or about 30% of the time, broadly matching IMGT annotations. A further reported finding was that TCR beta sequences accurately predicted the HLA-A and HLA-B alleles for most subjects in the first cohort. Because the 87-base-pair reads could not distinguish some IMGT-functional V segments, including TRBV6-2 and TRBV6-3, those segments were excluded. Because counts were too low, seventeen rarely observed V segments, including chromosome 9 orphons, were excluded from the earlier analysis of roughly 580 of the donors. In vitro tests confirmed that a few of the cytomegalovirus-associated TCR beta chains recognize cytomegalovirus antigens. Several of the top co-occurrence clusters appeared to be linked to parvovirus B19, influenza, CMV and Epstein-Barr virus, according to a later analysis. In a later analysis, some 17,000 TCR beta sequences were associated with specific HLA alleles at a false discovery rate of 0.05. CMV serostatus was the only immune exposure information available for the cohort. A later analysis found that TCR association rates varied across HLA loci, with DRB1 alleles showing the most associated TCRs and HLA-C alleles the fewest. It was suggested by the authors that the approach could potentially be generalized to other disease states and immunological phenotypes. According to a later analysis, most CMV-associated TCR beta chains appeared to be HLA-restricted, and the HLA associations seemed to be driven largely by CMV exposure. Across donors, most TCR sequences were observed very rarely, whereas some public TCRs were present in many individuals. A total of around 150 TCR beta chains were listed by the study as associated with cytomegalovirus.

Library preparation was by the immunoSEQ multiplex PCR assay. A mixture of 60 forward primers for TCR Vbeta segments and 13 reverse primers for TCR Jbeta segments was used in the multiplex PCR. A multiplex PCR assay on genomic DNA amplified the CDR3 region of rearranged TCR beta genes. The Illumina HiSeq System was used to sequence the amplified TCR beta libraries as 87-base-pair reads. The authors' pipeline ran thus. A later analysis counted tens of millions of unique TCR beta chains across the roughly 700 repertoires, and approximately 11 million of these chains were shared by at least two donors. To remove PCR and sequencing errors, raw reads were error-corrected and collapsed into unique sequences using a nearest-neighbor algorithm that merged closely related sequences. To assign V, D and J gene segments, CDR3 sequences were aligned to IMGT reference sequences. For a sequence to be retained, at least a six-nucleotide match to both a V gene segment and a J gene segment was required. A rearrangement was called productive if the CDR3 had no stop codons and remained in frame with V and J, and every other rearrangement was called non-productive. Following IMGT convention, CDR3 was defined as the stretch from the second conserved V-encoded cysteine up to the conserved J-encoded phenylalanine. The earlier analysis of some 600 of the donors excluded sequences that lacked an unambiguous match to a single V gene segment. In an earlier analysis of approximately 550 of the donors, V segments were called functional above 56.7% productive rearrangements and were called segregating when the between-donor standard deviation exceeded 5%. A statistical classification framework was built to diagnose cytomegalovirus status from the catalog of TCR beta chain sequences. A later analysis assigned V and J genes by comparing TCR nucleotide sequences with IMGT/GENE-DB human TR gene sequences. The TCRdist pipeline was used in a later analysis to assign CDR3 sequences and most-parsimonious VDJ recombination scenarios. In a later analysis, every TCR beta chain was defined by the combination of its CDR3 amino acid sequence and its V-gene family, and reads without a unique V-gene family were dropped. A later analysis removed nearly 600 highly shared, low-generation-probability nucleotide sequences to deal with suspected cross-contamination and a sequencing artifact. A later analysis calculated a clonal expansion index for each public chain from normalized within-repertoire ranks of inferred template counts. In a later analysis, generation probabilities were computed with a VDJ recombination model fitted to out-of-frame rearrangements, and the resulting probabilities were checked against IGoR. A later analysis scored TCR-TCR, TCR-HLA and TCR-CMV co-occurrence with hypergeometric tests, applying a repertoire-size bias correction to TCR pairs. To estimate false discovery rates, a later analysis permuted the HLA or CMV assignments 20 times. In a later analysis, co-occurring TCRs were grouped with DBSCAN, and TCRdist sequence similarity was added when clustering was performed within HLA-allele-positive subsets. For co-occurrence clustering, repertoires with fewer than 30,000 or more than 120,000 public chains were excluded, along with five repertoires with anomalous nucleotide sharing. TCRdb's version of the immuneACCESS table is confined to in-frame rearrangements and falls short of the full clone set. An unresolved V gene accounts for under half of the shortfall where checked; the remainder is of unknown origin. Clone size and V and J calls were adopted from that table, with D and trimming inferred from the DNA. For this sample the table gives 150,000 to 200,000 clones, of which around 76% were detected only once. The leading ten clones occupy roughly 1.9% of the sample.

Spanning cysteine to phenylalanine, the CDR3 consists of 16 amino acids. Only the CDR3 DNA is retained, 48 bases long and in frame from the first base. The germline V gene (reference sequence) provides CDR1 LNHNV and CDR2 YYDKDF. Trimming costs V 0 bases and J 7 bases, and their ends lie 16 bases apart. The cohort consisted of approximately 690 healthy bone marrow donors. Cohort members were all nominally healthy when sampled, although unrecorded immune exposures were likely present. The donor tested CMV seropositive, placing the donor among the roughly 300 seropositive members of the cohort. Each donor provided a peripheral blood sample, and peripheral blood mononuclear cells were used for TCR beta sequencing. Genomic DNA extraction from the blood cell samples was performed with the Qiagen DNeasy Blood Extraction Kit. Details on this clone: Its recognized antigen is unknown. No base quality information exists; no much larger clone differs at one position.

The clonotype originates from a woman aged 30 to 39 in good health and CMV-seropositive. Sample: PBMCs. The chain employs TRBV15 and TRBJ1-5; no confident D gene assignment can be made. The sequenced DNA is TGTGCCACCAGCAGAGATCCGGGAAGGCCGAGCCAGCCCCAGCATTTT. Its protein product is CATSRDPGRPSQPQHF.